Listed below are T cell receptor beta chains from one sample, sequenced in a study of low-dose radiotherapy and immunotherapy resistance in tumors. A single record per CDR3 protein comes from TCRdb applying MiXCR to the reads. In the table there are around 33,000 distinct CDR3 sequences, about half of which are singletons. The sequencing here drew on PBMCs, taken after low-dose radiotherapy plus immunotherapy. The receptor source for this set is a male donor with gallbladder cancer. The CDR3 runs from the conserved cysteine through the conserved F or W. Fields, in order: D gene, CDR3 length, J gene, V gene, clone size, CDR3 DNA, CDR3 protein. D genes are given only for firm matches. Size is omitted from some rows. Given values are once, few, many or a class for expanded clones.

d_gene: TRBD2
len: 14
j_gene: TRBJ2-7
v_gene: TRBV7-2
abundance: NA
CDR3nt: TGTGCCAGCAGGTATAGCGGGGGGATCGACGAGCAGTACTTC
CDR3aa: CASRYSGGIDEQYF

d_gene: NA
len: 14
j_gene: TRBJ1-2
v_gene: TRBV9
abundance: NA
CDR3nt: TGTGCCAGCAGCGTAGTCGAGGGGATGCATGGCTACACCTTC
CDR3aa: CASSVVEGMHGYTF

d_gene: NA
len: 12
j_gene: TRBJ2-1
v_gene: TRBV12-3/TRBV12-4
abundance: few
CDR3nt: TGTGCCAGCACTAGGGACCGACAACAGCAGTTCTTC
CDR3aa: CASTRDRQQQFF

d_gene: NA
len: 16
j_gene: TRBJ2-2
v_gene: TRBV27
abundance: many
CDR3nt: TGTGCCAGCAGTTTATTAGGGACGGCGAACACCGGGGAGCTGTTTTTT
CDR3aa: CASSLLGTANTGELFF

d_gene: NA
len: 15
j_gene: TRBJ2-7
v_gene: TRBV6-4
abundance: NA
CDR3nt: TGTGCCAGCAGTCCCTCCGGGACGGCTCCCTACGAGCAGTACTTC
CDR3aa: CASSPSGTAPYEQYF

d_gene: TRBD1
len: 15
j_gene: TRBJ2-1
v_gene: TRBV20-1
abundance: many
CDR3nt: TGCAGTGCCAAATTCGTTAGGACAGGGATCCATGAGCAGTTCTTC
CDR3aa: CSAKFVRTGIHEQFF

d_gene: TRBD2
len: 17
j_gene: TRBJ2-3
v_gene: TRBV5-1
abundance: NA
CDR3nt: TGCGCCAGCAGCTTGGAAAATAGCGGGGGGGCCAGGGATACGCAGTATTTT
CDR3aa: CASSLENSGGARDTQYF

d_gene: NA
len: 14
j_gene: TRBJ2-3
v_gene: TRBV7-8
abundance: NA
CDR3nt: TGTGTCATACAAGGGGAGTCAAGGGGAGATACGCAGTATTTT
CDR3aa: CVIQGESRGDTQYF

d_gene: NA
len: 13
j_gene: TRBJ1-1
v_gene: TRBV20-1
abundance: NA
CDR3nt: TGCAGTGCCAGAGGGGTCTCGAACACTGAAGCTTTCTTT
CDR3aa: CSARGVSNTEAFF

d_gene: NA
len: 15
j_gene: TRBJ1-5
v_gene: TRBV12-3/TRBV12-4
abundance: NA
CDR3nt: TGTGCCAGCAGTTTAAGACAAGGGTTGAATCAGCCCCAGCATTTT
CDR3aa: CASSLRQGLNQPQHF

d_gene: TRBD1
len: 16
j_gene: TRBJ2-5
v_gene: TRBV3-1
abundance: NA
CDR3nt: TGTGCCAGCAGCCATCAGTCGGGACAGGGTAAGAAGACCCAGTACTTC
CDR3aa: CASSHQSGQGKKTQYF

d_gene: NA
len: 16
j_gene: TRBJ2-3
v_gene: TRBV7-2
abundance: NA
CDR3nt: TGTGCCAGCAGCTTACGCCCACAGGGTGTAACAGATACGCAGTATTTT
CDR3aa: CASSLRPQGVTDTQYF

d_gene: TRBD2
len: 15
j_gene: TRBJ2-5
v_gene: TRBV18
abundance: many
CDR3nt: TGTGCCAGCTCCGAGGTAGCGGGAGCCGGAGAGACCCAGTACTTC
CDR3aa: CASSEVAGAGETQYF

d_gene: TRBD2
len: 16
j_gene: TRBJ2-1
v_gene: TRBV5-6
abundance: few
CDR3nt: TGTGCCAGCAGCTTGGTTAGCGGGCCCAGTTTCGATGAGCAGTTCTTC
CDR3aa: CASSLVSGPSFDEQFF

d_gene: TRBD2
len: 15
j_gene: TRBJ2-2
v_gene: TRBV5-1
abundance: few
CDR3nt: TGCGCCAGCCGCTATCCCGGGACTAGCTCCGGGGAGCTGTTTTTT
CDR3aa: CASRYPGTSSGELFF

d_gene: NA
len: 15
j_gene: TRBJ1-5
v_gene: TRBV6-1
abundance: NA
CDR3nt: TGTGCCAGCAGTGAAGCAGGTTATACAAATCAGCCCCAGCATTTT
CDR3aa: CASSEAGYTNQPQHF

d_gene: NA
len: 14
j_gene: TRBJ2-1
v_gene: TRBV2
abundance: NA
CDR3nt: TGTGCCAGCAGTGTGAGTCCCAGGGCCGATGAGCAGTTCTTC
CDR3aa: CASSVSPRADEQFF

d_gene: NA
len: 13
j_gene: TRBJ2-1
v_gene: TRBV7-2
abundance: NA
CDR3nt: TGTGCCAGCAGCTTACTTCGGGGTGGTGAGCAGTTCTTC
CDR3aa: CASSLLRGGEQFF

d_gene: TRBD2
len: 19
j_gene: TRBJ2-7
v_gene: TRBV6-1
abundance: NA
CDR3nt: TGTGCCAGCAGTTACTCAGGGACTAGCGCCTTAGGTGGAGGCGTCGAGCAGTACTTC
CDR3aa: CASSYSGTSALGGGVEQYF

d_gene: TRBD2
len: 15
j_gene: TRBJ2-7
v_gene: TRBV6-6
abundance: NA
CDR3nt: TGTGCCAGCACCGAAACCGGACTAGCGGGAGGCGAGCAGTACTTC
CDR3aa: CASTETGLAGGEQYF

d_gene: NA
len: 13
j_gene: TRBJ2-7
v_gene: TRBV28
abundance: NA
CDR3nt: TGTGCCAGCAGTGACAGGACAGCCTACGAGCAGTACTTC
CDR3aa: CASSDRTAYEQYF

d_gene: NA
len: 15
j_gene: TRBJ2-7
v_gene: TRBV5-4
abundance: few
CDR3nt: TGTGCCAGCAGCTTGGAAGGGGCGAGCTCCTACGAGCAGTACTTC
CDR3aa: CASSLEGASSYEQYF

d_gene: TRBD2
len: 16
j_gene: TRBJ2-2
v_gene: TRBV5-1
abundance: NA
CDR3nt: TGCGCCAGCACCCCAGCGGGGGTCAAGAACACCGGGGAGCTGTTTTTT
CDR3aa: CASTPAGVKNTGELFF

d_gene: TRBD2
len: 17
j_gene: TRBJ2-3
v_gene: TRBV7-2
abundance: many
CDR3nt: TGTGCCAGCAGCTCCCCCGAGGGGACTAGCCTTACAGATACGCAGTATTTT
CDR3aa: CASSSPEGTSLTDTQYF

d_gene: NA
len: 13
j_gene: TRBJ2-3
v_gene: TRBV9
abundance: many
CDR3nt: TGTGCCAGCAGCGTAGAAGCGGCAGATACGCAGTATTTT
CDR3aa: CASSVEAADTQYF

d_gene: NA
len: 13
j_gene: TRBJ2-3
v_gene: TRBV14
abundance: many
CDR3nt: TGTGCCAGCAGCCAAGGACTCGCAGATACGCAGTATTTT
CDR3aa: CASSQGLADTQYF

d_gene: NA
len: 13
j_gene: TRBJ1-1
v_gene: TRBV12-3/TRBV12-4
abundance: medium-sized
CDR3nt: TGTGCCAGCATGGCCAGCCCAACAGTTGAAGCTTTCTTT
CDR3aa: CASMASPTVEAFF

d_gene: TRBD2
len: 15
j_gene: TRBJ2-3
v_gene: TRBV5-1
abundance: many
CDR3nt: TGCGCCAGCAGTGTCTTAGCGGGGGGCGCAGATACGCAGTATTTT
CDR3aa: CASSVLAGGADTQYF

d_gene: TRBD1
len: 11
j_gene: TRBJ2-7
v_gene: TRBV10-3
abundance: NA
CDR3nt: TGTGCCACCACTGACAGGGGAGAGCAGTACTTC
CDR3aa: CATTDRGEQYF

d_gene: TRBD2
len: 18
j_gene: TRBJ2-3
v_gene: TRBV15
abundance: many
CDR3nt: TGTGCCACCAGCAGAGACCCCGTTAGCGGGGGCCGCACAGATACGCAGTATTTT
CDR3aa: CATSRDPVSGGRTDTQYF

d_gene: NA
len: 14
j_gene: TRBJ2-1
v_gene: TRBV18
abundance: NA
CDR3nt: TGTGCCAGCTCACCACCGTCCGGGACCAGTGAGCAGTTCTTC
CDR3aa: CASSPPSGTSEQFF

d_gene: TRBD2
len: 17
j_gene: TRBJ2-3
v_gene: TRBV7-9
abundance: NA
CDR3nt: TGTGCCAGCAGACTTCTCCCCGGGGGGGCGGTCGCAGATACGCAGTATTTT
CDR3aa: CASRLLPGGAVADTQYF

d_gene: NA
len: 15
j_gene: TRBJ2-5
v_gene: TRBV6-1
abundance: NA
CDR3nt: TGTGCCAGCAGTCGAACTTCGAGGGCTAAGAGCGTCCAGTACTTC
CDR3aa: CASSRTSRAKSVQYF

d_gene: NA
len: 12
j_gene: TRBJ2-7
v_gene: TRBV29-1
abundance: NA
CDR3nt: TGCAGCGTTGAAGAATCTGGGAACGAGCAGTACTTC
CDR3aa: CSVEESGNEQYF

d_gene: TRBD1
len: 14
j_gene: TRBJ2-1
v_gene: TRBV20-1
abundance: NA
CDR3nt: TGCAGTGCAACCCGGGACAGGGATATCCATGAGCAGTTCTTC
CDR3aa: CSATRDRDIHEQFF

d_gene: NA
len: 13
j_gene: TRBJ2-7
v_gene: TRBV11-2
abundance: NA
CDR3nt: TGTGCCAGCAGCTTAGGCTCGACAGGCCCCCTGTACTTC
CDR3aa: CASSLGSTGPLYF

d_gene: NA
len: 14
j_gene: TRBJ2-1
v_gene: TRBV18
abundance: NA
CDR3nt: TGTGCCAGCTCACCACCGTCCGGGACCAATGAGCAGTTCTTC
CDR3aa: CASSPPSGTNEQFF

d_gene: NA
len: 13
j_gene: TRBJ2-7
v_gene: TRBV28
abundance: NA
CDR3nt: TGTGCCAGCAGTTTGGACTGGCTCTACGAGCAGTACTTC
CDR3aa: CASSLDWLYEQYF

d_gene: NA
len: 12
j_gene: TRBJ2-7
v_gene: TRBV7-9
abundance: few
CDR3nt: TGTGCCAGCAGCTTAGCTGGGACTTTCCAGTACTTC
CDR3aa: CASSLAGTFQYF